This T cell receptor beta chain was profiled in a study of T-cell memory formation after mild COVID-19. Overall study findings and caveats: Clones contracting over day 15 to 85 were CD4/CD8 balanced, with later expanders leaning CD4+. Chiefly within CM and EM were the contracting CD4+ clones; CD8+ ones were within EMRA.

About this clonotype itself: The target antigen is unknown.

UMIs and sample barcodes were carried by the TCR alpha and TCR beta cDNA libraries that 5'RACE produced using constant-segment primers. TCRdb re-called the 5' RACE reads through MiXCR, storing one row per CDR3 protein. Of under 300,000 distinct CDR3 sequences listed, 16% were seen once; the top ten hold approximately 3.6%. CDR3 length: 14 amino acids. Germline V gives CDR1 LGHDT, CDR2 YNNKEL (reference sequence). V lost 6 bases and J lost 3; bases outside the gene matches: 5. This chain joins TRBV3-1 and TRBJ2-3; 8 bases map to TRBD2. The TCR sequence derives from a man aged 18 to 35 who had mild COVID-19 (a few samples of this study predate the infection). Cell type and time point are not known. Sequencing used PBMCs or a T cell subset sorted from them (not recorded which). CDR3 sequence reads: CASSFSGATDTQYF. The DNA of the CDR3 is TGTGCCAGCAGTTTTAGCGGGGCTACAGATACGCAGTATTTT.